These 11 T cell receptor beta chains were sequenced from one sample in a study of tumor-infiltrating lymphocytes in localized non-small cell lung cancer (dated by TCRdb to the early 2020s). The library was obtained by the immunoSEQ multiplex PCR assay. TCRdb provides this immuneACCESS table in a form limited to in-frame rearrangements. Some clones are lacking; in checked studies, under half of them reflect an unresolved V gene, and why the rest are absent is not known. Recorded for this sample are around 10,000 clones; approximately 60% of them occurred a single time. The ten largest clones add up to approximately 11% of the sample. Sequenced material: uninvolved lung tissue not adjacent to the tumor. Source of these receptors: a human donor with non-small cell lung cancer.

The chain employs TRBV6-5 and TRBJ1-2, with 7 nucleotides matching TRBD1. With 6 bases clipped from V and 0 bases from J, the junction kept 4 bases outside the gene matches. Germline-derived CDR1 and CDR2 are MNHEY and SVGAGI. The CDR3 has 14 amino acids. This CDR3 is CASSRQGANYGYTF. The CDR3 nucleotides are TGTGCCAGCAGCCGACAGGGAGCTAACTATGGCTACACCTTC.

The rearrangement joins TRBV5-1 to TRBJ2-5, with TRBD2 as a possible D gene (5 bases). This CDR3 contains 13 residues. Deletions cut 4 bases from V and 0 bases from J, with 7 bases between. Germline V gene lookup returns CDR1 SGHRS and CDR2 YFSETQ. Written as DNA, the CDR3 is TGCGCCAGCAGCCCGGGGTACCAAGAGACCCAGTACTTC. This gives the protein CASSPGYQETQYF.

V usage is TRBV5-1 and J usage is TRBJ2-3, with D perhaps assigned TRBD1 or TRBD2 (5 bases each). Trimming left V 1 base short and J 1 base short, with 10 bases between. From germline, CDR1 is SGHRS and CDR2 YFSETQ. This CDR3 region has 15 residues. In DNA form, the CDR3 reads TGCGCCAGCAGCTTGAATCTGGGGGGCACAGATACGCAGTATTTT. It codes for CASSLNLGGTDTQYF.

This chain connects TRBV20-1 to TRBJ2-5, with 8 bases that match TRBD2. CDR3 length: 11 residues. V lost 8 bases and J lost 5; bases outside the gene matches: 4. Germline CDR1 reads DFQATT; CDR2 reads SNEGSKA (reference sequence). Here the CDR3 DNA reads TGCAGTTTTACGGGGGGGGAGACCCAGTACTTC. It codes for CSFTGGETQYF.

The J gene is TRBJ1-2, the V gene TRBV20-1; weak D call: TRBD1 (6 bases). The germline gives CDR1 DFQATT, CDR2 SNEGSKA (reference sequence). Trimming left V 3 bases short and J 8 bases short, with 10 bases between. The CDR3 has 11 residues. DNA of the CDR3: TGCAGTGCTAGTCGGCAGGGGGGCTACACCTTC. It is translated as CSASRQGGYTF.

This clone appeared a single time. The chain recombines TRBV28 with TRBJ1-6, with 7 nucleotides matching TRBD1. The CDR3 loop spans 15 amino acids. Trimming at V came to 6 bases and at J to 7 bases, leaving 9 bases not matched to a gene. In germline, CDR1 is MDHEN, CDR2 SYDVKM. The CDR3 loop reads CASRPRTGGNSPLHF. The CDR3 DNA reads TGTGCCAGCAGGCCTAGGACAGGAGGGAATTCACCCCTCCACTTT.

This clone is medium-sized. The rearrangement links TRBV27 to TRBJ1-5; 9 bases are a match to TRBD1. There are 16 residues in the CDR3. The V gene end was trimmed by 6 bases and the J gene end by 5 bases; junction bases not matched to a gene: 11. From germline, CDR1 is MNHEY and CDR2 SMNVEV (reference sequence). CDR3 in amino acids: CASSDGTGKRDQPQHF. DNA for the CDR3: TGTGCCAGCAGCGACGGGACAGGGAAGAGGGATCAGCCCCAGCATTTT.

The chain carries TRBV6-6 and TRBJ1-2, with 7 bases aligning to TRBD1. In germline, CDR1 is MNHNY, CDR2 SVGAGI (reference sequence). CDR3 length: 15 amino acids. The J segment lost 4 bases and the V segment lost 7 bases, leaving 12 bases of the junction unmatched. The CDR3 loop is CASTKVQGKAYGYTF. The CDR3 DNA is TGTGCCAGCACCAAAGTACAGGGGAAGGCCTATGGCTACACCTTC.

The rearrangement uses TRBV7-3 and TRBJ1-4, with 10 bases lining up with TRBD1. The CDR3 is 20 amino acids. J lost 0 bases, V lost 5 bases, and 15 bases had no gene match. Per germline, CDR1 SGHTA and CDR2 FQGTGA. In nucleotides, the CDR3 is TGTGCCAGCAGCAAATCGCGGGACAGGGGATTTCATGCAACTAATGAAAAACTGTTTTTT. Translated: CASSKSRDRGFHATNEKLFF.

The chain couples TRBV11-2 to TRBJ2-1; TRBD2 matches 9 bases. V was clipped by 2 bases and J by 2 bases; unmatched bases: 4. The CDR3 consists of 16 residues. Germline-derived CDR1 and CDR2 are SGHAT and FQNNGV. The CDR3, as DNA: TGTGCCAGCAGCTTACTAGCGGGGACGACCTACAATGAGCAGTTCTTC. Encoded protein: CASSLLAGTTYNEQFF.

The chain joins TRBV7-6 to TRBJ2-5; D ambiguous. The CDR3 length is 14 residues. V was pared by 5 bases and J by 1 base, with 11 bases between. Germline V gene data show CDR1 as SGHVS and CDR2 as FNYEAQ. DNA of the CDR3: TGTGCCAGCAGCGGATCAGGTTTCCAAGAGACCCAGTACTTC. This translates into CASSGSGFQETQYF.